These 24 T cell receptor beta chains were sequenced from one sample in a study of T cell responses to AZD1222 COVID-19 vaccine. The method was immunoSEQ multiplex PCR; TCRdb's version includes in-frame clones alone and lacks a portion of them. The data hold 160,000 or so clones, with approximately 91% observed a single time. The material was peripheral blood, obtained on day 0 of AZD1222 vaccination. The receptors originated from an adult in good health.

The chain links TRBV28 to TRBJ1-5; 10 bases are shared with TRBD1. This CDR3 region has 15 residues. With 5 bases clipped from V and 6 bases from J, the junction kept 7 bases outside the gene matches. Germline assignment: CDR1 MDHEN and CDR2 SYDVKM. The CDR3 DNA is TGTGCCAGCAGTGTCCGGGGACAGGGGATTCAGCCCCAGCATTTT. Encoded protein: CASSVRGQGIQPQHF.

This chain uses TRBV10-3 with TRBJ2-7; tentative D call: TRBD2 (5 bases). The CDR3 totals 14 residues. Germline V lookup: CDR1 ENHRY, CDR2 SYGVKD. V was cut by 2 bases and J by 0 bases, with 8 bases left in between. CDR3 loop: CAISEGGSSYEQYF. CDR3 sequence (DNA): TGTGCCATCAGTGAGGGTGGGAGCTCCTACGAGCAGTACTTC.

The gene calls are TRBV5-4 and TRBJ2-2; a possible D gene is TRBD2 (5 bases). The length of the CDR3 is 17 residues. The germline V gene has CDR1 SGHNT and CDR2 YYREEE (reference sequence). Trimming removed 7 bases from V and 1 base from J, with 20 bases in between. CDR3 in DNA: TGTGCCAGCTCATCACGGGATCGGGGAAGGAACACCGGGGAGCTGTTTTTT. This codes for CASSSRDRGRNTGELFF.

This chain links TRBV19 with TRBJ1-3; no reliable D call. The CDR3 is 17 residues long. V shed 5 bases and J shed 0 bases, with 17 bases lying between them. Germline V CDR1 and CDR2: LNHDA, SQIVND (reference sequence). The CDR3 reads CASSPRPARSSGNTIYF. In DNA, the CDR3 is TGTGCCAGTAGTCCCCGACCCGCCCGAAGCTCTGGAAACACCATATATTTT.

The chain links TRBV4-3 to TRBJ2-2; 7 positions agree with TRBD1. Germline assignment: CDR1 LGHNA and CDR2 YSLEER. Trimming at V came to 1 base and at J to 0 bases, leaving 2 bases not matched to a gene. This CDR3 contains 16 residues. CDR3 DNA: TGCGCCAGCAGCCAAGGCCAGGGGGCGAACACCGGGGAGCTGTTTTTT. Translating gives CASSQGQGANTGELFF.

The V and J genes are TRBV20-1 and TRBJ2-7, with TRBD1 identical over 7 bases. The V and J ends lost 3 bases and 3 bases, in that order; junction bases with no gene match: 5. Germline V gene lookup returns CDR1 DFQATT and CDR2 SNEGSKA (reference sequence). The CDR3 is 13 amino acids. Written as DNA, the CDR3 is TGCAGTGCTAGTGGGACAGCCTTCTACGAGCAGTACTTC. It specifies CSASGTAFYEQYF.

The chain carries TRBV18 and TRBJ2-7; D gene uncertain. Germline V lookup: CDR1 KGHSH, CDR2 LQKENI. V lost 8 bases, J lost 2 bases, and 13 bases lay in between. CDR3 length equals 13 residues. The CDR3 DNA sequence: TGTGCCAGCGCGCAAATTATACCCTACGAGCAGTACTTC. Its protein is CASAQIIPYEQYF.

Points on this clone: Within the sample, other DNA sequences also encode this same CDR3. This chain connects TRBV6-5 to TRBJ1-5; 7 bases are a match to TRBD1. V was clipped by 5 bases and J by 2 bases; unmatched bases: 3. Germline CDR1 is MNHEY and CDR2 is SVGAGI. The CDR3 is 14 amino acids. In DNA form, the CDR3 reads TGTGCCAGCAGTCCCGGGACAGGCAATCAGCCCCAGCATTTT. Amino acids: CASSPGTGNQPQHF.

The chain has TRBV9 and TRBJ2-3; 13 bases map to TRBD2. The CDR3 covers 16 residues. Losses at the gene ends were 2 bases for V and 2 bases for J; bases not matched to a gene: 2. From germline, CDR1 is SGDLS and CDR2 YYNGEE. The CDR3 DNA sequence: TGTGCCAGCAGCGTCGGACTAGCGGGGGACACAGATACGCAGTATTTT. It yields the protein CASSVGLAGDTDTQYF.

In nucleotides, the CDR3 is TGTGCCAGCAGCCAGGGCAGGGGGGGCGGCTACACCTTC. Amino acids: CASSQGRGGGYTF. This chain joins TRBV4-2 and TRBJ1-2; 7 bases are shared with TRBD1. J gave up 8 bases and V 3 bases, and 6 bases lay outside the gene matches. The CDR3 is 13 residues long. The germline V gene encodes CDR1 LGHNA and CDR2 YNFKEQ.

Here the CDR3 reads CASSLDRGTGELFF. The CDR3, as DNA: TGTGCCAGCAGCTTGGACAGGGGGACCGGGGAGCTGTTTTTT. The chain uses TRBV5-6 and TRBJ2-2, with 8 bases matching TRBD1. Germline values: CDR1 SGHDT, CDR2 YYEEEE. The CDR3 sequence is 14 residues long. Trimming removed 0 bases from V and 5 bases from J; junction bases left unmatched: 0.

The gene calls are TRBV7-9 and TRBJ1-2, with D perhaps matching TRBD1 (5 bases). The V gene lost 1 base and the J gene lost 7 bases, with 13 bases spanning the gap. Germline V lookup: CDR1 SEHNR, CDR2 FQNEAQ (reference sequence). The CDR3 is 14 residues long. Here the CDR3 reads CASSLVSGPFGYTF. CDR3 sequence (DNA): TGTGCCAGCAGCTTAGTGTCAGGGCCGTTTGGCTACACCTTC.

This chain uses TRBV9 with TRBJ2-7, with TRBD1 identical over 10 bases. Germline V gene data show CDR1 as SGDLS and CDR2 as YYNGEE. The trim removed 6 bases at V and 6 bases at J, leaving 9 bases unmatched. This CDR3 has 14 residues. CDR3 sequence: CASTGGTGESEQYF. CDR3 nucleotides: TGTGCCAGCACCGGAGGGACAGGGGAAAGCGAGCAGTACTTC.

In this sample, this clone turned up a few times. The J gene is TRBJ2-7, the V gene TRBV6-2 or TRBV6-3; D gene ambiguous. There are 13 residues in the CDR3. V was cut by 6 bases and J by 3 bases, with 12 bases left in between. CDR1 and CDR2 (germline): MNHEY, SVGEGT. The CDR3 region has the DNA TGTGCCAGCAGCCCACAGTTATACTACGAGCAGTACTTC. Translating it yields CASSPQLYYEQYF.

The V call is TRBV15, the J call TRBJ2-3, with 14 bases lining up with TRBD2. This CDR3 has 15 residues. V shed 5 bases, J shed 5 bases, and the junction held 3 bases outside the gene matches. Per the germline V gene, CDR1 is LNHNV and CDR2 is YYDKDF (reference sequence). The CDR3 DNA sequence: TGTGCCACCAGCCCTGGGACTAGCGGGGGAGATACGCAGTATTTT. Translation: CATSPGTSGGDTQYF.

The chain links TRBV6-1 to TRBJ2-7, with D possibly matching TRBD2 (5 bases). The CDR3 runs 13 residues. The germline V gene has CDR1 MNHNS and CDR2 SASEGT. Trimming cost V 2 bases and J 2 bases, with 7 bases left between them. The CDR3 region is CASSETRTYEQYF. The CDR3 DNA sequence: TGTGCCAGCAGTGAAACTAGGACCTACGAGCAGTACTTC.

J is TRBJ1-2 and V is TRBV6-4; D perhaps matches TRBD1 (6 bases). V was pared by 2 bases and J by 7 bases, with 17 bases between. The length of the CDR3 is 15 residues. Germline-derived CDR1 and CDR2 are MRHNA and SNTAGT. CDR3 coding DNA: TGTGCCAGCAGTGACAGGGGGGTAGGGTTATCTGGCTACACCTTC. Encoded protein: CASSDRGVGLSGYTF.

This sequence joins TRBV24-1 and TRBJ2-1; 11 nucleotides agree with TRBD2. The CDR3 has 13 amino acids. V shed 10 bases and J 4 bases; nucleotides not matched to a gene: 2. CDR1 is KGHDR and CDR2 is SFDVKD in the germline V gene. DNA for the CDR3: TGTGCCACGGGGACTAGCGGATACAATGAGCAGTTCTTC. Its protein is CATGTSGYNEQFF.

For this clone: At one of its ends the junction is not consistent with the germline gene, which may arise from a read error. The rearrangement links TRBV7-7 to TRBJ2-1; 8 nucleotides agree with TRBD1. Germline V gives CDR1 SSHAT, CDR2 FNYEAQ (reference sequence). The CDR3 runs to 16 residues. DNA for the CDR3: TGTGCTAGCAGCCCGGTGGCAGGACAGGGAGGCAATGAGCAGTTCTTC. This translates into CASSPVAGQGGNEQFF.

The V and J genes are TRBV6-2 or TRBV6-3 and TRBJ1-2; no clear D. The CDR3 extends over 16 amino acids. V was cut by 0 bases and J by 1 base, with 12 bases left in between. From germline, CDR1 is MNHEY and CDR2 SVGEGT. The CDR3 coding sequence is TGTGCCAGCAGTTACTCTCGGGGAAGCTTTAACTATGGCTACACCTTC. It yields the protein CASSYSRGSFNYGYTF.

Details on this clone: Distinct nucleotide sequences in the sample also encode this CDR3. The chain has TRBV28 and TRBJ1-5; D is uncertain. Trimming cost V 6 bases and J 4 bases, with 10 bases left between them. Germline loops: CDR1 MDHEN, CDR2 SYDVKM. The CDR3 spans 13 residues. The CDR3 bases are TGTGCCAGCAGGTCTACTGAGAATCAGCCCCAGCATTTT. It specifies CASRSTENQPQHF.

In regard to this clone: Other DNA sequences within the sample encode an identical CDR3. The gene calls are TRBV5-4 and TRBJ2-2; D call uncertain. Germline CDR1 SGHNT, CDR2 YYREEE (reference sequence). This CDR3 is 15 amino acids long. Trimming removed 2 bases at V and 4 bases at J, with 12 bases between. The CDR3 protein is CASSLAGVGTGELFF. The DNA for the CDR3 is TGTGCCAGCAGCTTAGCCGGAGTCGGCACCGGGGAGCTGTTTTTT.

The chain is built from TRBV29-1 and TRBJ1-1; the D is unclear. The CDR3 covers 14 residues. Trimming left V 7 bases short and J 4 bases short, with 19 bases between. Germline CDR1 reads SQVTM; CDR2 reads ANQGSEA. CDR3 protein: CSAATPLASTEAFF. In DNA, the CDR3 is TGCAGCGCCGCTACTCCTCTAGCAAGCACTGAAGCTTTCTTT.

This chain uses TRBV2 with TRBJ1-4; unclear D gene. The CDR3 sequence is 12 residues long. V was trimmed by 10 bases and J by 0 bases, leaving 6 bases between them. In germline, CDR1 is SNHLY, CDR2 FYNNEI. Here the CDR3 reads CATSATNEKLFF. Written as DNA, the CDR3 is TGTGCCACCTCGGCAACTAATGAAAAACTGTTTTTT.